Below, 15 T cell receptor beta chains from the same sample are listed, as sequenced in a study of T cells in Graves' hyperthyroidism and ophthalmopathy (dated by TCRdb to the late 2010s). Receptor amplification or capture employed multiplex PCR. Sequencer: Illumina HiSeq 2000. Amplification of TCR beta CDR3 regions was carried out from RNA transcripts. For the first round of RT-PCR on the TCR CDR3, the HTBI primer set was used together with the Qiagen OneStep RT-PCR kit. The raw public reads went through TCRdb reprocessing: fastp at Q25, MiXCR clone calling, in-frame beta chains kept. Each entry merges the rows of one CDR3 protein and shows their most common DNA and genes. For this sample there are a few hundred thousand distinct CDR3 sequences; approximately 15% appear just once. The ten top clones hold less than 15% of the sample. The specimen sequenced was blood. The receptors shown here come from a woman younger than 35 with Graves' hyperthyroidism.

This clonotype has a handful of counts. The genes are TRBV7-2 and TRBJ1-5, with TRBD1 matching over 7 bases. Germline V lookup: CDR1 SGHTA, CDR2 FQGNSA. The J segment lost 4 bases and the V segment lost 0 bases, leaving 3 bases of the junction unmatched. CDR3 length: 15 residues. The CDR3 nucleotides are TGTGCCAGCAGCTTAGCAGGGGGCCGTAATCAGCCCCAGCATTTT. Translating it yields CASSLAGGRNQPQHF.

The J gene is TRBJ1-1, the V gene TRBV10-1; D not certain. This CDR3 is built from 13 residues. The germline CDR1 and CDR2 sequences are WNHNN and SYGVQD (reference sequence). Trimming stripped 3 bases from V and 4 bases from J, with 9 bases between. CDR3 amino acids: CASSERASTEAFF. The CDR3 DNA sequence: TGCGCCAGCAGTGAACGGGCCAGCACTGAAGCTTTCTTT.

A few counts support this clonotype. The chain has TRBV29-1 and TRBJ1-2, with 8 positions matching TRBD1. Germline V gene sequence: CDR1 SQVTM, CDR2 ANQGSEA. The V gene end was trimmed by 0 bases and the J gene end by 6 bases; junction bases not matched to a gene: 3. The CDR3 runs 13 residues. CDR3 loop: CSVEEDRAHGYTF. The CDR3 DNA reads as TGCAGCGTTGAAGAGGACAGGGCCCATGGCTACACCTTC.

This chain joins TRBV5-1 and TRBJ2-3; 14 bases agree with TRBD2. With V trimmed by 3 bases and J by 8 bases, 2 bases remained unmatched. CDR3 size: 14 residues. The V gene's germline CDR1 is SGHRS and CDR2 YFSETQ. Here the CDR3 DNA reads TGCGCCAGCAGCTCCGGACTAGCGGGGGGTACGCAGTATTTT. This sequence encodes CASSSGLAGGTQYF.

This clonotype came up many times. This chain uses TRBV3-1 with TRBJ1-5, with unresolved D. V lost 0 bases and J 7 bases, leaving 10 bases between the germline ends. The CDR3 has 14 amino acids. Per germline, CDR1 LGHDT and CDR2 YNNKEL (reference sequence). The CDR3 DNA reads as TGTGCCAGCAGCCAAGACCAAGGCCTGCAGCCCCAGCATTTT. This gives the protein CASSQDQGLQPQHF.

V gene TRBV6-1 combines with J gene TRBJ2-1, with 8 positions matching TRBD2. In germline, CDR1 is MNHNS, CDR2 SASEGT. The CDR3 has 15 residues. With V trimmed by 5 bases and J by 4 bases, 7 bases remained unmatched. CDR3 sequence: CASSITSGVYNEQFF. The CDR3 region has the DNA TGTGCCAGCAGTATTACTAGCGGAGTGTACAATGAGCAGTTCTTC.

This clonotype was counted at least ten times. The chain carries TRBV20-1 and TRBJ2-3; D not certain. Trimming left V 3 bases short and J 2 bases short, with 6 bases between. Looked up from germline, CDR1 is DFQATT and CDR2 is SNEGSKA (reference sequence). The length of the CDR3 is 12 residues. The DNA for the CDR3 is TGCAGTGCTAGCCCCTCCACAGATACGCAGTATTTT. It translates to CSASPSTDTQYF.

Only a few counts were recorded for this clonotype. The rearrangement links TRBV6-2 or TRBV6-3 to TRBJ2-3; 8 nucleotides line up with TRBD1. There are 16 residues in the CDR3. Germline V gives CDR1 MNHEY, CDR2 SVGEGT. V trimming: 5 bases; J trimming: 4 bases; junction bases outside the gene matches: 11. The CDR3 loop reads CASSGPGQGDPDTQYF. The CDR3 bases are TGTGCCAGCAGTGGCCCCGGACAGGGTGACCCAGATACGCAGTATTTT.

Notes on this clonotype: Possible read error: a much larger clone is one base away. The rearrangement links TRBV28 to TRBJ2-2; TRBD2 matches 10 bases. Germline loops: CDR1 MDHEN, CDR2 SYDVKM. This CDR3 is built from 13 residues. CDR3 protein: CGSSGGGSGELFF. For the CDR3, the DNA is TGTGGCAGCAGCGGGGGGGGCTCCGGGGAGCTGTTTTTT. Full variable domain (remainder filled in from reference TRBV28 and TRBJ2-2): DVKVTQSSRYLVKRTGEKVFLECVQDMDHENMFWYRQDPGLGLRLIYFSYDVKMKEKGDIPEGYSVSREKKERFSLILESASTNQTSMYLCGSSGGGSGELFFGEGSRLTVL.

The chain carries TRBV20-1 and TRBJ2-1, with D uncertain. Trimming cost V 3 bases and J 5 bases, with 11 bases left between them. There are 13 residues in the CDR3. CDR1 is DFQATT, CDR2 SNEGSKA, per germline (reference sequence). The CDR3 sequence is CSARALVNNEQFF. CDR3 DNA: TGCAGTGCTAGGGCCTTGGTCAACAATGAGCAGTTCTTC.

The table lists this clonotype with a few counts. The chain recombines TRBV12-3 or TRBV12-4 with TRBJ1-1; perhaps TRBD1 as D (5 bases). This CDR3 has 12 residues. V shed 5 bases and J shed 11 bases, with 15 bases lying between them. In DNA form, the CDR3 reads TGTGCCAGCAGTGGGACCGAGCTTAACGCTTTCTTT. Translation gives CASSGTELNAFF.

This clonotype was detected ten times or more. This sequence joins TRBV11-2 and TRBJ2-2; a weak D match, TRBD2 (6 bases). With 6 bases removed from V and 7 bases from J, the gap between germline ends came to 21 bases. Per germline, CDR1 SGHAT and CDR2 FQNNGV. This CDR3 contains 16 residues. The CDR3 is CASRKIAGTRYGELFF. The CDR3 DNA is TGTGCCAGCAGGAAAATTGCCGGGACTCGGTACGGGGAGCTGTTTTTT.

The J gene is TRBJ1-4, the V gene TRBV5-1, with no clear D. The CDR3 is 15 amino acids. CDR1 SGHRS and CDR2 YFSETQ come from the germline V gene. Trimming pared 0 bases from V and 7 bases from J, leaving 13 bases between. CDR3: CASSLGGSGVEKLFF. The CDR3 DNA is TGCGCCAGCAGCTTGGGAGGAAGTGGCGTTGAAAAACTGTTTTTT.

This clonotype was seen ten or more times. V and J are TRBV5-6 and TRBJ2-1, with a possible D match to TRBD2 (5 bases). The CDR3 runs to 15 residues. V was trimmed by 0 bases and J by 6 bases, leaving 13 bases between them. The V gene's germline CDR1 is SGHDT and CDR2 YYEEEE. The CDR3 nucleotides are TGTGCCAGCAGCTTGGTTCCCCCGGGGAGCAATGAGCAGTTCTTC. Encoded protein: CASSLVPPGSNEQFF.

This clonotype was detected only a few times. V and J are TRBV11-2 and TRBJ2-6; D is ambiguous. This CDR3 contains 14 residues. Trimming removed 7 bases from V and 3 bases from J, with 10 bases in between. Germline V gene lookup returns CDR1 SGHAT and CDR2 FQNNGV. CDR3 sequence reads: CASTPRFGANVLTF. The CDR3 nucleotides are TGTGCCAGCACCCCGAGGTTTGGGGCCAACGTCCTGACTTTC.